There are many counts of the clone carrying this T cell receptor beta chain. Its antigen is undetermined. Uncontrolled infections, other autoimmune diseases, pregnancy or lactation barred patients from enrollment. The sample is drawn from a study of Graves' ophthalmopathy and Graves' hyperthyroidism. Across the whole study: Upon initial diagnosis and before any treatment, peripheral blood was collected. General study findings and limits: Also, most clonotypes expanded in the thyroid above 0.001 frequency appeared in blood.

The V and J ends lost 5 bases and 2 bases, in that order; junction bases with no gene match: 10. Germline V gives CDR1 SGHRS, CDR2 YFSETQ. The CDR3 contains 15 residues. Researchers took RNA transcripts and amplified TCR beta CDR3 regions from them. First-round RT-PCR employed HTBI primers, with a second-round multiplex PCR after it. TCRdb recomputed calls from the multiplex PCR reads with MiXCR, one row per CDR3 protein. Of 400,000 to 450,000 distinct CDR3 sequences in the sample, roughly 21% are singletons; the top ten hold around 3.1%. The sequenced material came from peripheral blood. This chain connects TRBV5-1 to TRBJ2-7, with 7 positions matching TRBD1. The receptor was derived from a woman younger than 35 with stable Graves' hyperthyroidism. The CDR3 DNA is TGCGCCAGCAGACCACAACAGGGGACGGCCTACGAGCAGTACTTC. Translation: CASRPQQGTAYEQYF.